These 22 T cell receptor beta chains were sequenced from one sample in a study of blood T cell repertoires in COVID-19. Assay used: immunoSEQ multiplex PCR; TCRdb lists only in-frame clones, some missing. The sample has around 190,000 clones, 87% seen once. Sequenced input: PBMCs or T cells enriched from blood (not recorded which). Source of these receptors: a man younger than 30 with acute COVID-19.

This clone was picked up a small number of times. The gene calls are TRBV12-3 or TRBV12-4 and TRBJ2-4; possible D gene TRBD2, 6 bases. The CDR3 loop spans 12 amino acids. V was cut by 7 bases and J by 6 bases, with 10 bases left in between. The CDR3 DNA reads TGTGCCAGCATGGGGGGATTAAACATTCAGTACTTC. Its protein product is CASMGGLNIQYF.

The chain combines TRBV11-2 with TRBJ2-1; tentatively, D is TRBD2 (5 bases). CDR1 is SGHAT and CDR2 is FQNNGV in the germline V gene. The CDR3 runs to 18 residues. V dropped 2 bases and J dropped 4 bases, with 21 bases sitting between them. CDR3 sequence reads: CASSLKGQTRERYNEQFF. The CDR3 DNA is TGTGCCAGCAGCTTAAAGGGCCAAACAAGGGAGCGTTACAATGAGCAGTTCTTC.

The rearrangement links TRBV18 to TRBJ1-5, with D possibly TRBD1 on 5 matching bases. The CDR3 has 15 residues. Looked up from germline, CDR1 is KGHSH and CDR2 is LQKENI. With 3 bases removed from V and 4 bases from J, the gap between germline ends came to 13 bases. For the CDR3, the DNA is TGTGCCAGCTCACCGCAAGACAGCGAAAATCAGCCCCAGCATTTT. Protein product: CASSPQDSENQPQHF.

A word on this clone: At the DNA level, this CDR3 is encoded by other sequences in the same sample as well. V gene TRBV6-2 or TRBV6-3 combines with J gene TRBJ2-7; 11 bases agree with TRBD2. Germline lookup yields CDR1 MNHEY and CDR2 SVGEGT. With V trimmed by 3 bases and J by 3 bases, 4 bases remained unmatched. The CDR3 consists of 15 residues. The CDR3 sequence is CASSYSGTSGYEQYF. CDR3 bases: TGTGCCAGCAGTTATTCCGGGACTAGCGGCTACGAGCAGTACTTC.

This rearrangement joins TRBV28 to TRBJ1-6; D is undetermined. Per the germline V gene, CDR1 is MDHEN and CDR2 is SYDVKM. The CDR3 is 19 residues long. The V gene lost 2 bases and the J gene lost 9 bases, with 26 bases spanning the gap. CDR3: CASSLRAVRTPIEGSPLHF. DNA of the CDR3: TGTGCCAGCAGTTTAAGGGCAGTCCGAACGCCGATAGAGGGTTCACCCCTCCACTTT.

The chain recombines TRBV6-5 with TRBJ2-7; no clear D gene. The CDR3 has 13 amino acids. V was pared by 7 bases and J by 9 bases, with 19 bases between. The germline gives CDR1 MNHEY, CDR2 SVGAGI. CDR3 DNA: TGTGCCAGCACCCGACACTCTGGTCTGGGGCAGTACTTC. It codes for CASTRHSGLGQYF.

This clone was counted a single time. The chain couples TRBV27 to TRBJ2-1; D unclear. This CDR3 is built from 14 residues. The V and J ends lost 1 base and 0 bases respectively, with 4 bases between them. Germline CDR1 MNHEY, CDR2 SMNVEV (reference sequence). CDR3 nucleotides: TGTGCCAGCAGTTTATTCGGCTCCTACAATGAGCAGTTCTTC. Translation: CASSLFGSYNEQFF.

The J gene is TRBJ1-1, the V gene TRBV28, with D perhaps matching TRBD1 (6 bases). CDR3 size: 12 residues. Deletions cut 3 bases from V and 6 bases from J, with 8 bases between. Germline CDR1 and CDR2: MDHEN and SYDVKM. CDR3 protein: CASSLGAAEAFF. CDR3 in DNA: TGTGCCAGCAGTTTGGGGGCCGCTGAAGCTTTCTTT.

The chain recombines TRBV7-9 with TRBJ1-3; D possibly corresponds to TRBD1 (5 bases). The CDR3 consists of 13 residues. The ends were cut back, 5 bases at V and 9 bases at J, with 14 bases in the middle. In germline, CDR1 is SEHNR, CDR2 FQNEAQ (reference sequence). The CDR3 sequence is CASSQGTQGTIYF. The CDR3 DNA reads TGTGCCAGCAGCCAGGGCACTCAAGGCACCATATATTTT.

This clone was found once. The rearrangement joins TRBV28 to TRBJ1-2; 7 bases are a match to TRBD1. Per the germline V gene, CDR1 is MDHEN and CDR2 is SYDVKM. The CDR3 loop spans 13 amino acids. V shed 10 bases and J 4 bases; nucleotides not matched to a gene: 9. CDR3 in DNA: TGTGCCATTCAAGGACAGGTTCCCTATGGCTACACCTTC. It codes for CAIQGQVPYGYTF.

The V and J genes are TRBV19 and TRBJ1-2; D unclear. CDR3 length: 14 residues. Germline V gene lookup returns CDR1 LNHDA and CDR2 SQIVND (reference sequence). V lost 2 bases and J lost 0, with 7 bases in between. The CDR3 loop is CASSIRSSNYGYTF. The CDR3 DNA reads TGTGCCAGTAGTATACGGAGTTCTAACTATGGCTACACCTTC.

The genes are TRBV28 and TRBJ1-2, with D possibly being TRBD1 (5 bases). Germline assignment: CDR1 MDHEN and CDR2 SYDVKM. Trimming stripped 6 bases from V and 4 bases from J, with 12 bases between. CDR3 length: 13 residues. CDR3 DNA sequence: TGTGCCAGCAGGGGGGACTCCAGCTATGGCTACACCTTC. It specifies CASRGDSSYGYTF.

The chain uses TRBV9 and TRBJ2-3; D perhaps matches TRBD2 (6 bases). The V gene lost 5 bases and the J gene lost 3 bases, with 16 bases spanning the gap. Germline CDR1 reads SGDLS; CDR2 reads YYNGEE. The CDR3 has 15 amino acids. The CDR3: CASRKPGSETDTQYF. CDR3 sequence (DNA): TGTGCCAGCAGGAAACCCGGGAGTGAGACAGATACGCAGTATTTT.

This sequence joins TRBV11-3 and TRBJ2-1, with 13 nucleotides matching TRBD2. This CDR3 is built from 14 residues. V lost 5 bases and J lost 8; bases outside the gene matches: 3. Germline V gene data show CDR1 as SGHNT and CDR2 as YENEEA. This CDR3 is CASSHGLAGDEQFF. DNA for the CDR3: TGTGCCAGCAGCCACGGACTAGCGGGAGATGAGCAGTTCTTC.

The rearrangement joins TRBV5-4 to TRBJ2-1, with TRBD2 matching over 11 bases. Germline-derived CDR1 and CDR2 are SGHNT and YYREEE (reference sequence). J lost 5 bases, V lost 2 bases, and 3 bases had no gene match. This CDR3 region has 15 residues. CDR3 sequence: CASSFKGLADNEQFF. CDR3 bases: TGTGCCAGCAGCTTTAAGGGACTAGCGGACAATGAGCAGTTCTTC.

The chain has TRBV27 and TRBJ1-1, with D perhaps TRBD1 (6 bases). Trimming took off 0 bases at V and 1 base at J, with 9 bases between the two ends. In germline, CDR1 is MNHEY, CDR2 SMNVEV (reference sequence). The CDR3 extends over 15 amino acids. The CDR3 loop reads CASSLSGTPNTEAFF. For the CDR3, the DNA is TGTGCCAGCAGTTTATCCGGGACACCGAACACTGAAGCTTTCTTT.

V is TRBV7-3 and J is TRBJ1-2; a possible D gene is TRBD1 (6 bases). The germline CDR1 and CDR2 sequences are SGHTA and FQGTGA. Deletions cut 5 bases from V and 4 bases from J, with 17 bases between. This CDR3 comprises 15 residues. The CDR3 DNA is TGTGCCAGCAGCACAACCGCAGGGGCGGGCTATGGCTACACCTTC. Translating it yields CASSTTAGAGYGYTF.

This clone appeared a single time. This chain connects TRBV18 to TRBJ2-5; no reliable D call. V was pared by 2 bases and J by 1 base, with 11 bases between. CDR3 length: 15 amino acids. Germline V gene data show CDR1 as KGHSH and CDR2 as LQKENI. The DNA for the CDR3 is TGTGCCAGCTCACCATTCCACTCAAGCCAAGAGACCCAGTACTTC. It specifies CASSPFHSSQETQYF.

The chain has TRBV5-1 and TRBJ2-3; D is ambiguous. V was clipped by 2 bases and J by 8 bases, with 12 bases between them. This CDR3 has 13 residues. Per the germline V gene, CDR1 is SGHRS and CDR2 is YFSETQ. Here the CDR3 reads CASSFPLGFTQYF. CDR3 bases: TGCGCCAGCAGCTTCCCCCTAGGTTTTACGCAGTATTTT.

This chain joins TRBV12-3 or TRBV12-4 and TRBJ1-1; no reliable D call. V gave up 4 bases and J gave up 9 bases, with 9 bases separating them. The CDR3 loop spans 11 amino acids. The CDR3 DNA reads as TGTGCCAGCAGTTCGACAAACAAAGCTTTCTTT. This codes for CASSSTNKAFF.

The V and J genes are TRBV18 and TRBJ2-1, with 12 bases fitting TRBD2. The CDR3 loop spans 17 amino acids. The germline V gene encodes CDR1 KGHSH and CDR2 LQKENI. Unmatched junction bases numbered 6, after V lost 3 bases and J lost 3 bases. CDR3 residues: CASSPQETSGSYNEQFF. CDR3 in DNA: TGTGCCAGCTCACCCCAAGAGACTAGCGGGAGCTACAATGAGCAGTTCTTC.

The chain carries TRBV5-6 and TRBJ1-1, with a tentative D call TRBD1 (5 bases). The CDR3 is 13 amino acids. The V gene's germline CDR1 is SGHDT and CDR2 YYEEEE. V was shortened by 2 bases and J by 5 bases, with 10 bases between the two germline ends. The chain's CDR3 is CASSFLGGTEAFF. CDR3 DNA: TGTGCCAGCAGCTTTCTGGGGGGAACTGAAGCTTTCTTT.